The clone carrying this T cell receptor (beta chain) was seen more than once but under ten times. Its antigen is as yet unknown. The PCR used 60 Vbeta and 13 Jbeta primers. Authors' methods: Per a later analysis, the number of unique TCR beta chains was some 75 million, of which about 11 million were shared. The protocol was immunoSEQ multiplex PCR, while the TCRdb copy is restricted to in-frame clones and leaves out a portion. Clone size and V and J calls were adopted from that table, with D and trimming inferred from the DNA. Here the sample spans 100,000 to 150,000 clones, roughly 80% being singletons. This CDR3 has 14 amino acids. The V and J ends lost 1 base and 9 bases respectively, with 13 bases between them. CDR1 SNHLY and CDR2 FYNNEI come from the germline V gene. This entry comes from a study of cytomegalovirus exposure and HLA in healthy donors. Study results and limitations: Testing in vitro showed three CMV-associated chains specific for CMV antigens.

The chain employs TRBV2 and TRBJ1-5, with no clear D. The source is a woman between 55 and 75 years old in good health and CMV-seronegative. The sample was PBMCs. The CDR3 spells CASSEGQASGPQHF. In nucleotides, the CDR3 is TGTGCCAGCAGTGAAGGTCAGGCGTCAGGGCCCCAGCATTTT.